This is a list of T cell receptor beta chains from one sample in a study of shared clonotypes between healthy human individuals. Libraries were prepared by immunoSEQ multiplex PCR; TCRdb keeps only in-frame clonotypes and omits some of them. The sample has 400,000 to 600,000 clones; around 96% are singletons. Specimen: naive CD4+ T cells sorted from blood. The origin of the receptors is a woman aged 25 to 39 in good health. Both conserved end residues are part of each CDR3. The order of the fields is clone size, J gene, D gene, V gene, CDR3 DNA, CDR3 protein. The D gene is left open where the match is weak. A clone size is listed for some rows: how often the clone was seen (once, few, many), or a class if it is expanded.

size: NA
J: TRBJ1-2
D: TRBD1
V: TRBV9
DNA: TGTGCCAGCAGCGACACTGGGACAGCTAACTATGGCTACACCTTC
CDR3: CASSDTGTANYGYTF

size: NA
J: TRBJ2-3
D: TRBD2
V: TRBV10-1
DNA: TGCGCCAGCAGTGAGAGGGGACTAGTTAATACGCAGTATTTT
CDR3: CASSERGLVNTQYF

size: NA
J: TRBJ1-4
D: NA
V: TRBV28
DNA: TGTGCCAGCAGCCCTGGGACCTACGATAGTAATGAAAAACTGTTTTTT
CDR3: CASSPGTYDSNEKLFF

size: once
J: TRBJ2-7
D: NA
V: TRBV7-6
DNA: TGTGCCAGCAGCTTAGCAACCCGTGAAGAGCAGTACTTC
CDR3: CASSLATREEQYF

size: few
J: TRBJ1-3
D: NA
V: TRBV9
DNA: TGTGCCAGCAGCGTAGGAGTACGGCAGGGAATAGGAAACACCATATATTTT
CDR3: CASSVGVRQGIGNTIYF

size: NA
J: TRBJ2-2
D: NA
V: TRBV2
DNA: TGTGCCAGCAGTGTTCAAGTCACCGGGGAGCTGTTTTTT
CDR3: CASSVQVTGELFF

size: NA
J: TRBJ2-7
D: NA
V: TRBV28
DNA: TGTGCCACCGATTCGCCGCCTTACGAGCAGTACTTC
CDR3: CATDSPPYEQYF

size: NA
J: TRBJ1-5
D: NA
V: TRBV18
DNA: TGTGCCAGCTCACCAAGGGATGCCAACTATCAGCCCCAGCATTTT
CDR3: CASSPRDANYQPQHF

size: NA
J: TRBJ1-1
D: TRBD1
V: TRBV5-1
DNA: TGCGCCAGCAGCCCACGACAGGGGGCCCCGAACACTGAAGCTTTCTTT
CDR3: CASSPRQGAPNTEAFF

size: NA
J: TRBJ1-5
D: NA
V: TRBV2
DNA: TGTGCCAGCAGTGAAGACAGCCATAGCAATCAGCCCCAGCATTTT
CDR3: CASSEDSHSNQPQHF

size: NA
J: TRBJ1-1
D: TRBD1
V: TRBV9
DNA: TGTGCCAGCAGCGTTTTTCCACAGGGGACTGAAGCTTTCTTT
CDR3: CASSVFPQGTEAFF

size: once
J: TRBJ2-7
D: NA
V: TRBV28
DNA: TGTGCCAGCAGTTTCGGCCGGGCCCGGGGGTCCTACGAGCAGTACTTC
CDR3: CASSFGRARGSYEQYF

size: NA
J: TRBJ2-1
D: TRBD2
V: TRBV15
DNA: TGTGCCACCAGCAGAGCCTTGCGGGAGAGCGAAGATGAGCAGTTCTTC
CDR3: CATSRALRESEDEQFF

size: NA
J: TRBJ2-7
D: NA
V: TRBV5-6
DNA: TGTGCCAGCAGCTCCGGTAGGACTTCTACCTACGAGCAGTACTTC
CDR3: CASSSGRTSTYEQYF

size: NA
J: TRBJ1-6
D: NA
V: TRBV10-3
DNA: TGTGCCATCAGTGAGTCGGCCACACCCAATTCACCCCTCCACTTT
CDR3: CAISESATPNSPLHF

size: once
J: TRBJ2-1
D: NA
V: TRBV28
DNA: TGTGCCAGCAGTTTATTGTCGGCTAGAGGTGGATTCTTC
CDR3: CASSLLSARGGFF

size: few
J: TRBJ2-2
D: TRBD1
V: TRBV28
DNA: TGTGCCAGCACCTCACCACACGACAGGGGGACCGGGGAGCTGTTTTTT
CDR3: CASTSPHDRGTGELFF